The next 11 T cell receptor beta chains were all read from a single sample in a study of T cell repertoires in ileal Crohn's disease. Only in-frame clones appear in the TCRdb table, and some are missing; sequencing was by immunoSEQ multiplex PCR. Here the sample spans around 2,500 clones, roughly four fifths being singletons. Material for sequencing was ileal tissue. These receptors were taken from an adult with Crohn's disease.

This chain joins TRBV4-1 and TRBJ1-1, with a tentative D call TRBD1 (6 bases). Germline CDR1 is MGHRA and CDR2 is YSYEKL. This CDR3 region has 16 residues. V gave up 3 bases and J gave up 1 base, with 15 bases separating them. CDR3 residues: CASSHPQGTSNTEAFF. CDR3 bases: TGCGCCAGCAGCCACCCACAGGGAACCTCGAACACTGAAGCTTTCTTT.

The chain links TRBV10-3 to TRBJ2-1; TRBD2 might be the D (6 bases). CDR1 and CDR2 from the germline V gene are ENHRY and SYGVKD. The germline V and J ends were trimmed by 2 bases and 7 bases, with 9 bases remaining between them. CDR3 length: 13 residues. The DNA of the CDR3 is TGTGCCATCAGTGAGGGGCTAGCGAATGAGCAGTTCTTC. Protein sequence: CAISEGLANEQFF.

This clone was counted between two and nine times. Additional DNA sequences in this sample encode the identical CDR3. This rearrangement joins TRBV29-1 to TRBJ1-1, with D perhaps matching TRBD1 (6 bases). Looked up from germline, CDR1 is SQVTM and CDR2 is ANQGSEA. V shed 0 bases and J shed 11 bases, with 7 bases lying between them. This CDR3 is 10 amino acids long. The CDR3 nucleotides read TGCAGCGTTGAAGAGGGGGCCGCTTTCTTT. As protein: CSVEEGAAFF.

This chain uses TRBV6-1 with TRBJ2-5, with TRBD2 identical over 8 bases. The J call is uncertain, as TRBJ2-7 better fits the DNA end. CDR1 and CDR2 (germline): MNHNS, SASEGT. This CDR3 has 15 amino acids. The CDR3, as DNA: TGTGCCAGCAGTATCCGGGAGGGGGGTTCCTACGAGCAGTACTTC. Translating it yields CASSIREGGSYEQYF.

CDR3 nucleotide sequence: TGCGCCAGCAGCCAAGATTGGGCAGCGGGGGGACAGACCCAGTACTTC. Its translation: CASSQDWAAGGQTQYF. V gene TRBV4-3 combines with J gene TRBJ2-5; 9 positions match TRBD2. With 0 bases clipped from V and 6 bases from J, the junction kept 8 bases outside the gene matches. Germline CDR1 LGHNA, CDR2 YSLEER. The CDR3 has 16 residues.

This clone has just one count. J is TRBJ1-2 and V is TRBV5-6; the D is unclear. V lost 1 base, J lost 8 bases, and 12 bases lay in between. This CDR3 region has 13 residues. Germline V lookup: CDR1 SGHDT, CDR2 YYEEEE. CDR3 DNA: TGTGCCAGCAGCTTGCGGGGAGTTGACGGCTACACCTTC. It encodes CASSLRGVDGYTF.

V gene TRBV18 combines with J gene TRBJ2-7, with D perhaps TRBD2 (6 bases). Trimming shortened V by 1 base and J by 2 bases, and 9 bases separated the two germline ends. The CDR3 spans 14 residues. Germline loops: CDR1 KGHSH, CDR2 LQKENI. The CDR3 here is CASSPRGEPYEQYV. For the CDR3, the DNA is TGTGCCAGCTCACCACGGGGGGAACCCTACGAGCAGTACGTC.

CDR3 amino acids: CASSEAPDRVAEAFF. In nucleotides, the CDR3 is TGTGCCAGCAGTGAAGCTCCGGACAGGGTGGCTGAAGCTTTCTTT. V usage is TRBV6-1 and J usage is TRBJ1-1; 8 bases are shared with TRBD1. CDR1 and CDR2 from the germline V gene are MNHNS and SASEGT. CDR3 length: 15 amino acids. The V and J ends lost 0 bases and 6 bases, in that order; junction bases with no gene match: 6.

This clone was counted a few times. The junction departs from germline at one end; a sequencing error may be responsible. This sequence joins TRBV5-1 and TRBJ2-3, with 7 nucleotides matching TRBD2. Germline V gives CDR1 SGHRS, CDR2 YFSETQ. This CDR3 region has 15 residues. Here the CDR3 DNA reads TGTGCCAGCACTCCCCTGGGAGGGACCACAGATACGCAGTATTTT. It yields the protein CASTPLGGTTDTQYF.

V gene TRBV19 combines with J gene TRBJ1-3; D is ambiguous. Per the germline V gene, CDR1 is LNHDA and CDR2 is SQIVND (reference sequence). The CDR3 loop spans 17 amino acids. V was trimmed by 6 bases and J by 0 bases, leaving 18 bases between them. CDR3 residues: CASSRVPQLNSGNTIYF. CDR3 bases: TGTGCCAGTAGCCGGGTACCCCAACTTAACTCTGGAAACACCATATATTTT.

Worth noting for this clone: The junction departs from the called germline gene at one end, perhaps through a read error. The chain uses TRBV5-1 and TRBJ1-4; D remains ambiguous. The CDR3 has 15 residues. Germline assignment: CDR1 SGHRS and CDR2 YFSETQ. This chain's CDR3 is CASSLFTATNEKLFF. As DNA, the CDR3 is TGTGCCAGCAGCTTATTCACAGCAACTAATGAAAAACTGTTTTTT.